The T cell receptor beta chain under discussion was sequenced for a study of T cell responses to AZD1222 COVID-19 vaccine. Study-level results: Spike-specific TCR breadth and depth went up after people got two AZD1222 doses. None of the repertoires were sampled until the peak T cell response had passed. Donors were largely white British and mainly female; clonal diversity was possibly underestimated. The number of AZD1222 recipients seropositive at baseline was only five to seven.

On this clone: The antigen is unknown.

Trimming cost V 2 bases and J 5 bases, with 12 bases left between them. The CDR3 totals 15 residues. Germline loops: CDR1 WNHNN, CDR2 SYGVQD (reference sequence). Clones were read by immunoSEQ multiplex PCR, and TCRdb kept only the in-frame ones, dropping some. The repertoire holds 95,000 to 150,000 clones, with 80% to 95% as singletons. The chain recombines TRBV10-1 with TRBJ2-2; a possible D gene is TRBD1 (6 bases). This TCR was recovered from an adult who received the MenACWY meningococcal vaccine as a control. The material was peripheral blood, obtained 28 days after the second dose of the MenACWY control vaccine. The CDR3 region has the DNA TGCGCCAGCAGTGAGGCCGGGACAAGGACCGGGGAGCTGTTTTTT. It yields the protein CASSEAGTRTGELFF.